This paragraph covers one T cell receptor (beta chain) sequence. Its target is not known. In the PCR, 60 Vbeta and 13 Jbeta primers were used. Method: immunoSEQ multiplex PCR; TCRdb's copy keeps in-frame clones and lacks some. Here the sample spans approximately 200,000 clones, approximately 80% being singletons. CDR1 is SGDLS, CDR2 YYNGEE, per germline. The V segment lost 0 bases and the J segment 4 bases; nucleotides outside the gene matches: 2. CDR3 length: 14 amino acids. This sample stems from a study of cytomegalovirus exposure and HLA in healthy donors. Background on the study: Out of about 180 million T cells, an earlier analysis found roughly 110 million unique TCR beta sequences in total.

Points from the study as a whole: The likely origin of a cluster of highly shared sequence variants was a sequencing artifact.

The J gene is TRBJ2-5, the V gene TRBV9, with 8 bases identical to TRBD2. Sequenced material: PBMCs. This clonotype was obtained from a woman aged 18-29 years in good health and CMV-seropositive. DNA for the CDR3: TGTGCCAGCAGCGTAGACGGGGGGGGAGAGACCCAGTACTTC. Translating it yields CASSVDGGGETQYF. Full variable domain (rest looked up from reference TRBV9 and TRBJ2-5): DSGVTQTPKHLITATGQRVTLRCSPRSGDLSVYWYQQSLDQGLQFLIQYYNGEERAKGNILERFSAQQFPDLHSELNLSSLELGDSALYFCASSVDGGGETQYFGPGTRLLVL.